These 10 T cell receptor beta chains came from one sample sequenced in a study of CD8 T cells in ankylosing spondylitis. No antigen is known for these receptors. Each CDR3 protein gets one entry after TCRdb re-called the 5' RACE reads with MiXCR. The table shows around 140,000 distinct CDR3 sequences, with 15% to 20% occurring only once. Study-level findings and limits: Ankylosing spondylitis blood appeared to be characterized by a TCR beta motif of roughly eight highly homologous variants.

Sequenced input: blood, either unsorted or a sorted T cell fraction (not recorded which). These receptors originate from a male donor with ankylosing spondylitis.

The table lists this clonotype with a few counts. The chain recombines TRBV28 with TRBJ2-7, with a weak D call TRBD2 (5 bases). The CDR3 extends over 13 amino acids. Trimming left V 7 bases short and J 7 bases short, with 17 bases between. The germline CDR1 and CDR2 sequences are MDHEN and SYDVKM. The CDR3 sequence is CASTQQGLREQYF. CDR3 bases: TGTGCCAGCACCCAGCAAGGACTGCGGGAGCAGTACTTC.

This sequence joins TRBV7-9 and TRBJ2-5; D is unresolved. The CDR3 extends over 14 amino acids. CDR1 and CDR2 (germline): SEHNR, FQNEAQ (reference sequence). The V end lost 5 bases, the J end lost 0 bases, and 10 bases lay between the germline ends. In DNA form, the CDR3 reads TGTGCCAGCAGCCAGACCCCTTACCAAGAGACCCAGTACTTC. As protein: CASSQTPYQETQYF.

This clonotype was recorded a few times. The CDR3 here is CSVDSLVSREGYTF. The CDR3 nucleotides are TGCAGCGTTGACTCTCTCGTATCGAGGGAAGGCTACACCTTC. The J gene is TRBJ1-2, the V gene TRBV29-1; D is ambiguous. The CDR3 covers 14 residues. Deletions cut 3 bases from V and 8 bases from J, with 19 bases between. From germline, CDR1 is SQVTM and CDR2 ANQGSEA. The variable domain in full, with the rest retrieved from reference TRBV29-1 and TRBJ1-2, is SAVISQKPSRDICQRGTSLTIQCQVDSQVTMMFWYRQQPGQSLTLIATANQGSEATYESGFVIDKFPISRPNLTFSTLTVSNMSPEDSSIYLCSVDSLVSREGYTFGSGTRLTVV.

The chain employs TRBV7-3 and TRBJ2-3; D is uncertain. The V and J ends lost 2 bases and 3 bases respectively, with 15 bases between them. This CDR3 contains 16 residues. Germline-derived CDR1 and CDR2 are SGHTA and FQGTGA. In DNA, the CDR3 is TGTGCCAGCAGCTTATATGCCAGCGACGGGACAGATACGCAGTATTTT. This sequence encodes CASSLYASDGTDTQYF.

The CDR3, as DNA: TGTGCCAGCAGGCCTCAGCCAGATGAAAAACTGTTTTTT. Encoded protein: CASRPQPDEKLFF. This chain uses TRBV12-3 or TRBV12-4 with TRBJ1-4; no reliable D call. V shed 6 bases and J shed 6 bases, with 11 bases lying between them. There are 13 residues in the CDR3.

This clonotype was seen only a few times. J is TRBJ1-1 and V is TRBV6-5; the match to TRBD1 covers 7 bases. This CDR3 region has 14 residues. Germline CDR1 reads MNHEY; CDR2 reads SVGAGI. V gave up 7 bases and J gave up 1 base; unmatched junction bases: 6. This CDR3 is CASKGGAENTEAFF. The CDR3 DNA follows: TGTGCCAGCAAAGGGGGCGCTGAGAACACTGAAGCTTTCTTT.

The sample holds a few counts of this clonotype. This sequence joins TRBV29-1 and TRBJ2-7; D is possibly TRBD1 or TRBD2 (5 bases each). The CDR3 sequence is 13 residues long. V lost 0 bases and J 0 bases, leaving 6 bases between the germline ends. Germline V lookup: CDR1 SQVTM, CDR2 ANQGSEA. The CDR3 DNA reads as TGCAGCGTTGAAGACGGGGCCTCCTACGAGCAGTACTTC. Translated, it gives CSVEDGASYEQYF.

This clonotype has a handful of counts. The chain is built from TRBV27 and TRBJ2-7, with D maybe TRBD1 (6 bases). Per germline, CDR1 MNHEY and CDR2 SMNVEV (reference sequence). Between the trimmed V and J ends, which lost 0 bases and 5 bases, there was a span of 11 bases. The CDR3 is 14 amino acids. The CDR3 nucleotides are TGTGCCAGCAGTTTATCGGTCAGGGGTAACGAGCAGTACTTC. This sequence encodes CASSLSVRGNEQYF.

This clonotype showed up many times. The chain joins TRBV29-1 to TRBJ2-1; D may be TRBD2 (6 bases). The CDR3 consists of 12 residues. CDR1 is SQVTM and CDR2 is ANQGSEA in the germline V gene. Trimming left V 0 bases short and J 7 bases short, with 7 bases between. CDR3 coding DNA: TGCAGCGTTGAAGATGCGGGGAATGAGCAGTTCTTC. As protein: CSVEDAGNEQFF.

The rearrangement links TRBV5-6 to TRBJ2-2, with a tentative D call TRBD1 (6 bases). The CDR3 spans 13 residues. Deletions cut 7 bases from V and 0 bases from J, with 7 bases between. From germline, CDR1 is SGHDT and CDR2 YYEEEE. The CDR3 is CASGGANTGELFF. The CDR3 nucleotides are TGTGCCAGCGGGGGCGCGAACACCGGGGAGCTGTTTTTT.